The 8 T cell receptor beta chains in this list originate from one sample, sequenced in a study of beta chain features in type 1 diabetes. Study-wide findings and caveats: Among patients with Type 1 diabetes, TCRB CDR3s were moderately but significantly shorter in every one of the four CD4+ subsets.

Antigens for these TCRs are unknown. The isolated RNA, all of it, was reverse transcribed, so expressed TCRB transcripts were what got sequenced. TCRdb's table, derived via immunoSEQ multiplex PCR, lists solely in-frame clones and lacks some. The sample lists a few hundred thousand clones, 9.5% to 10% occurring once. Input material: central memory CD4+ T cells from blood. The receptors shown here come from a man aged 25-40 years with type 1 diabetes.

CDR3 in DNA: TGTGCCAGCAGCTTGGTTACGGGAGGGTTGAAAGAGACCCAGTACTTC. This sequence encodes CASSLVTGGLKETQYF. This chain uses TRBV5-4 with TRBJ2-5; 8 bases map to TRBD2. The CDR3 has 16 amino acids. Germline V CDR1 and CDR2: SGHNT, YYREEE (reference sequence). V lost 0 bases, J lost 3 bases, and 7 bases stayed unmatched. Drawing the rest from reference TRBV5-4 and TRBJ2-5, the complete variable domain is ETGVTQSPTHLIKTRGQQVTLRCSSQSGHNTVSWYQQALGQGPQFIFQYYREEENGRGNFPPRFSGLQFPNYSSELNVNALELDDSALYLCASSLVTGGLKETQYFGPGTRLLVL.

V gene TRBV5-1 combines with J gene TRBJ2-2, with 8 positions matching TRBD1. After removal of 4 bases from V and 1 base from J, the junction contained 6 bases not matched to a gene. The CDR3 contains 16 residues. CDR1 and CDR2 (germline): SGHRS, YFSETQ. CDR3 nucleotides: TGCGCCAGCAGCGCGGACAGGGACTGGAACACCGGGGAGCTGTTTTTT. It encodes CASSADRDWNTGELFF.

The V call is TRBV5-1, the J call TRBJ2-7; TRBD1 agrees at 8 bases. This CDR3 spans 16 amino acids. Germline values: CDR1 SGHRS, CDR2 YFSETQ. Trimming cost V 0 bases and J 6 bases; bases outside gene matches: 11. The CDR3 DNA reads TGCGCCAGCAGCTTGGTCTCCGGACAGGGTTACGGCGAGCAGTACTTC. It encodes CASSLVSGQGYGEQYF.

This clone has only a few counts. The chain combines TRBV18 with TRBJ2-7, with D hard to call. The germline V gene encodes CDR1 KGHSH and CDR2 LQKENI. The CDR3 is 15 amino acids. V gave up 1 base and J gave up 4 bases, with 14 bases separating them. The CDR3 DNA reads TGTGCCAGCTCACCACTTGGCAAAGAAGATTACGAGCAGTACTTC. Encoded protein: CASSPLGKEDYEQYF.

This CDR3 is CAWATGGDQPQHF. The DNA for the CDR3 is TGTGCCTGGGCCACAGGGGGTGACCAGCCCCAGCATTTT. This chain connects TRBV30 to TRBJ1-5, with 8 bases fitting TRBD1. With V trimmed by 5 bases and J by 7 bases, 7 bases remained unmatched. The CDR3 contains 13 residues. Germline V gene lookup returns CDR1 GTSNPN and CDR2 SVGIG (reference sequence).

The chain recombines TRBV5-5 with TRBJ1-1; 8 nucleotides agree with TRBD1. From germline, CDR1 is SGHKS and CDR2 YYEKEE (reference sequence). With 1 base clipped from V and 4 bases from J, the junction kept 6 bases outside the gene matches. The CDR3 is 15 residues long. CDR3 DNA: TGTGCCAGCAGCTTGTCAGGGGGCGCTTCCACTGAAGCTTTCTTT. This translates into CASSLSGGASTEAFF.

This clone has more than one count but fewer than ten. V is TRBV28 and J is TRBJ1-5; no clear D gene. The V and J ends lost 2 bases and 2 bases respectively, with 10 bases between them. Germline CDR1 is MDHEN and CDR2 is SYDVKM. There are 15 residues in the CDR3. CDR3 coding DNA: TGTGCCAGCAGTTTACCCCTCATCGGCAATCAGCCCCAGCATTTT. Protein: CASSLPLIGNQPQHF.

This clone was seen a handful of times. A read error likely explains this, since a far larger clone differs by one base. Different DNA sequences within this sample yield the same CDR3. The genes are TRBV5-1 and TRBJ2-5; D remains ambiguous. Germline CDR1 is SGHRS and CDR2 is YFSETQ. The CDR3 totals 11 residues. CDR3 in DNA: TGTGCCAGCAGCTTCCAAGAGACCCAGTACTTC. Its translation is CASSFQETQYF.